This TCR beta chain was identified during a study of cytomegalovirus exposure and HLA in healthy donors. Looked up from germline, CDR1 is SGHRS and CDR2 is YFSETQ. The V gene lost 4 bases and the J gene lost 3 bases, with 11 bases spanning the gap. This CDR3 has 13 residues. Worth noting for this clone: Its specificity is not known.

Study-wide findings and caveats: It was confirmed in vitro that a few of the CMV-associated chains were specific for CMV antigens.

A multiplex PCR was run with 60 Vbeta primers and 13 Jbeta primers. The repertoire was sequenced with immunoSEQ multiplex PCR; TCRdb's copy has only in-frame clones and lacks some. The sample lists 68,000 or so clones; roughly 77% were seen once. The chain couples TRBV5-1 to TRBJ2-7; TRBD1 might be the D (5 bases). The receptor's source is a human donor in good health. The sequenced material came from PBMCs. The CDR3 region is CASSLRQGYEQYF. For the CDR3, the DNA is TGCGCCAGCAGCCTGAGGCAGGGCTACGAGCAGTACTTC.